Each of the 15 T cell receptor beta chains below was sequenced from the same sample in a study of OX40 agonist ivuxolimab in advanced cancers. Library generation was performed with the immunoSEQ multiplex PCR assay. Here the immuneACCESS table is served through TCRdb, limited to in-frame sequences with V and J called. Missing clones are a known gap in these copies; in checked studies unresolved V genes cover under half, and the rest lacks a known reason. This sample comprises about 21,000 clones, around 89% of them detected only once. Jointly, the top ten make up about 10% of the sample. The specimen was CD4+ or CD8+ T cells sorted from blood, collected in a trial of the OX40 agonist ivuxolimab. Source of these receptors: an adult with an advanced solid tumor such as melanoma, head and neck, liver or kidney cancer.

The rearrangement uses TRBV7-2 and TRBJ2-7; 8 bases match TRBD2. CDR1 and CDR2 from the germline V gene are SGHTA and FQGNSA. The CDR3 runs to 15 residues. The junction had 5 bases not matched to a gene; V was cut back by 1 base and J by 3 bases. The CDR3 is CASSLVLAENYEQYF. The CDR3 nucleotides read TGTGCCAGCAGCTTAGTACTAGCGGAGAACTACGAGCAGTACTTC.

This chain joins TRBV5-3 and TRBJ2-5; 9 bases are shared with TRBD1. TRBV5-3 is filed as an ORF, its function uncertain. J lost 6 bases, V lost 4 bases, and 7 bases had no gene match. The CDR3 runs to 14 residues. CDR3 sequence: CARSSAGTGKTQYF. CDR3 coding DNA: TGTGCCAGAAGCAGTGCCGGGACAGGGAAGACCCAGTACTTC.

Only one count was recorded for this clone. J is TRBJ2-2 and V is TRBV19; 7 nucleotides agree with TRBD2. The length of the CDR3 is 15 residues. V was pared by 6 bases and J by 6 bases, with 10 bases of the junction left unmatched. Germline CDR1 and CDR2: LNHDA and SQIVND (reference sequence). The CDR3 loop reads CASRGTGLQAGELFF. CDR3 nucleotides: TGTGCCAGTAGGGGGACGGGACTACAGGCCGGGGAGCTGTTTTTT.

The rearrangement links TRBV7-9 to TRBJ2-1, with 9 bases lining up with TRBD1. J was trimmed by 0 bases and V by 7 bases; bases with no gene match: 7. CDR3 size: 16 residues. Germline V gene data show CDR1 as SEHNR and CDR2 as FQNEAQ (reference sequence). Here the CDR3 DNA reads TGTGCCAGCATCGACAGGGGGACGAGCTCCTACAATGAGCAGTTCTTC. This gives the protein CASIDRGTSSYNEQFF.

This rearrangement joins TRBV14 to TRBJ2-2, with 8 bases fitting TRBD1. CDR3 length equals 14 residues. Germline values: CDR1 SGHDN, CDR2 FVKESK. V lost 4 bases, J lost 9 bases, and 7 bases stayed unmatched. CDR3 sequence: CASSLSDRVWELFF. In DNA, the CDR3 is TGTGCCAGCAGCCTATCGGACAGGGTCTGGGAGCTGTTTTTT.

DNA of the CDR3: TGTGCCAGCAGTTACTTCCTAGCGGGAGGGGATGAGCAGTTCTTC. Protein sequence: CASSYFLAGGDEQFF. The chain links TRBV6-6 to TRBJ2-1, with 12 bases lining up with TRBD2. Germline values: CDR1 MNHNY, CDR2 SVGAGI (reference sequence). This CDR3 is built from 15 residues. Unmatched junction bases numbered 3, after V lost 1 base and J lost 8 bases.

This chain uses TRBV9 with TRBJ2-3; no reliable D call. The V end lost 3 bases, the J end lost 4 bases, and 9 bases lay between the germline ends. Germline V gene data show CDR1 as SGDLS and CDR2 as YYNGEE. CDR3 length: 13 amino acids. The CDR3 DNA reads TGTGCCAGCAGCGCCTCGAAGTCAGATACGCAGTATTTT. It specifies CASSASKSDTQYF.

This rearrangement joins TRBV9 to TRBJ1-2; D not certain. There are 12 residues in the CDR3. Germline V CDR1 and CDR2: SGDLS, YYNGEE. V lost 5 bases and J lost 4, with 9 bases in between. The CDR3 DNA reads TGTGCCAGCAGTGTTGCCGGCTATGGCTACACCTTC. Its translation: CASSVAGYGYTF.

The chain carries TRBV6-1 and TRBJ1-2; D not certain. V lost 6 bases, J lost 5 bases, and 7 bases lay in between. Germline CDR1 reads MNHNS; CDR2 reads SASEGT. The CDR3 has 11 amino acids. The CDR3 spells CASRVEYGYTF. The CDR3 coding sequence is TGTGCCAGCAGAGTAGAGTATGGCTACACCTTC.

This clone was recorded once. The DNA of the CDR3 is TGTGCCAGCAGTCACACAGTAGCGGGAGCTACCTACGAGCAGTACTTC. Amino acid sequence: CASSHTVAGATYEQYF. This chain joins TRBV27 and TRBJ2-7; 9 bases line up with TRBD2. This CDR3 comprises 16 residues. Trimming took 5 bases from V and 2 from J; bases not matched to a gene: 10. CDR1 is MNHEY and CDR2 is SMNVEV in the germline V gene (reference sequence).

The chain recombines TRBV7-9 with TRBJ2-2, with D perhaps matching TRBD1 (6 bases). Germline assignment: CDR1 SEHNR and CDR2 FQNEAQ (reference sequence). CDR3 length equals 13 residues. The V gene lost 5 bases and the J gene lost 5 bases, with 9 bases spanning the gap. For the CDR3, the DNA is TGTGCCAGCAGCATCGACAGGACCGGGGAGCTGTTTTTT. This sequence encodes CASSIDRTGELFF.

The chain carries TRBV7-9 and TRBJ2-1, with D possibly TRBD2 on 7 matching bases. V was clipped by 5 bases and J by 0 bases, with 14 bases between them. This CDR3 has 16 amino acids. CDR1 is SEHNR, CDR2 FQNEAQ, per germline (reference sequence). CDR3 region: CASSGWGGSSYNEQFF. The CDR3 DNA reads TGTGCCAGCAGCGGATGGGGGGGCAGCTCCTACAATGAGCAGTTCTTC.

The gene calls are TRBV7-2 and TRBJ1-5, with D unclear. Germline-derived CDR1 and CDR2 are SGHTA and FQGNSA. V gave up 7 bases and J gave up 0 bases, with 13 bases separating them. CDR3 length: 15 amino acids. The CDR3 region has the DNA TGTGCCAGCAACCCTGGCCCGGGTAGCAATCAGCCCCAGCATTTT. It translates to CASNPGPGSNQPQHF.

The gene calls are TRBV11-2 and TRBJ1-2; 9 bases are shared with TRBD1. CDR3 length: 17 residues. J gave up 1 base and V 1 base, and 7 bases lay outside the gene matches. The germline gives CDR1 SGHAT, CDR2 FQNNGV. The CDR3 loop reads CASSLGPGTGYNYGYTF. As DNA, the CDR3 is TGTGCCAGCAGCTTAGGCCCCGGGACAGGGTATAACTATGGCTACACCTTC.

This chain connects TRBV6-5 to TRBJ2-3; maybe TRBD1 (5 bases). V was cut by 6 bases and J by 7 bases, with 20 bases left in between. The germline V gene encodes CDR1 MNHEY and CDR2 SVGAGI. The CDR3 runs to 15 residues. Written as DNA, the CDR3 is TGTGCCAGCAGAGAACACAGGCGAACATTATATACGCAGTATTTT. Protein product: CASREHRRTLYTQYF.